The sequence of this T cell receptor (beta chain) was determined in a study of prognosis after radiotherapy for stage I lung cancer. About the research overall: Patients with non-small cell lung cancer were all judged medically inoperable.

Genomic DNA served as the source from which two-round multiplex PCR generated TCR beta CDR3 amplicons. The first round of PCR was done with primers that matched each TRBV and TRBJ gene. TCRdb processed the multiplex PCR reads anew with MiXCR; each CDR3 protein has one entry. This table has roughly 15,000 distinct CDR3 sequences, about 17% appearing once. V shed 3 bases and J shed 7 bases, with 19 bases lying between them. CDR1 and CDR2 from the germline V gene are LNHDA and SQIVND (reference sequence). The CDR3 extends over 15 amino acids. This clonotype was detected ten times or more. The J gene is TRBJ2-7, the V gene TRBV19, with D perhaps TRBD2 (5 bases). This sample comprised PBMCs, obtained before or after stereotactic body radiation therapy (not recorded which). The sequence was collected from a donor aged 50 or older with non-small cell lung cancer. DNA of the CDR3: TGTGCCAGTAGTATCGAAGGAGGCTCTAGTTGGGAGCAGTACTTC. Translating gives CASSIEGGSSWEQYF. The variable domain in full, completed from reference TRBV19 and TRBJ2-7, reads DGGITQSPKYLFRKEGQNVTLSCEQNLNHDAMYWYRQDPGQGLRLIYYSQIVNDFQKGDIAEGYSVSREKKESFPLTVTSAQKNPTAFYLCASSIEGGSSWEQYFGPGTRLTVT.